The 9 T cell receptor beta chains below were found in one sample sequenced in a study of T cells in Graves' hyperthyroidism and ophthalmopathy. It was RNA transcripts that yielded the amplified TCR beta CDR3 regions. First-round RT-PCR of the TCR CDR3 relied on the HTBI primer set. TCRdb called the multiplex PCR reads again in MiXCR, with one record for every CDR3 protein. The top ten clones hold approximately 8% of a sample with around 420,000 distinct CDR3 sequences, 15% to 18% of them seen once. Sequenced input: blood. The receptors stem from a woman under 30 with Graves' hyperthyroidism.

This clonotype was recorded at least ten times. The chain joins TRBV5-1 to TRBJ1-3; unclear D gene. This CDR3 region has 15 residues. Deletions cut 4 bases from V and 0 bases from J, with 11 bases between. Germline V gives CDR1 SGHRS, CDR2 YFSETQ. The DNA of the CDR3 is TGCGCCAGCAGCCCACCTGGACGCTCTGGAAACACCATATATTTT. Encoded protein: CASSPPGRSGNTIYF.

This clonotype was observed many times. The V gene is TRBV3-1, the J gene TRBJ2-7; no reliable D call. This CDR3 has 14 amino acids. Germline V gives CDR1 LGHDT, CDR2 YNNKEL (reference sequence). Deletions cut 5 bases from V and 2 bases from J, with 13 bases between. The DNA for the CDR3 is TGTGCCAGCAGCATAACCCCAAAAACCTACGAGCAGTACTTC. Encoded protein: CASSITPKTYEQYF.

This clonotype was detected ten times or more. V gene TRBV30 combines with J gene TRBJ2-3; possibly TRBD1 for D (6 bases). V lost 8 bases and J 6 bases, leaving 15 bases between the germline ends. Germline lookup yields CDR1 GTSNPN and CDR2 SVGIG (reference sequence). This CDR3 is built from 12 residues. The CDR3 DNA sequence: TGTGCCGGGACAAGGGCGACGGATACGCAGTATTTT. Amino acids: CAGTRATDTQYF. The full variable domain, rest sourced from reference TRBV30 and TRBJ2-3, is SQTIHQWPATLVQPVGSPLSLECTVEGTSNPNLYWYRQAAGRGLQLLFYSVGIGQISSEVPQNLSASRPQDRQFILSSKKLLLSDSGFYLCAGTRATDTQYFGPGTRLTVL.

This clonotype was detected ten times or more. The V gene is TRBV19, the J gene TRBJ1-2, with D unclear. Per the germline V gene, CDR1 is LNHDA and CDR2 is SQIVND (reference sequence). Trimming removed 3 bases at V and 1 base at J, with 9 bases between. This CDR3 region has 14 residues. This CDR3 reads CASSMGILNYGYTF. The CDR3 coding sequence is TGTGCCAGTAGTATGGGGATACTTAACTATGGCTACACCTTC. The full variable domain, completed using reference TRBV19 and TRBJ1-2, is DGGITQSPKYLFRKEGQNVTLSCEQNLNHDAMYWYRQDPGQGLRLIYYSQIVNDFQKGDIAEGYSVSREKKESFPLTVTSAQKNPTAFYLCASSMGILNYGYTFGSGTRLTVV.

This clonotype was observed at least ten times. The gene calls are TRBV12-3 or TRBV12-4 and TRBJ1-3; D ambiguous. The CDR3 covers 15 residues. Trimming pared 2 bases from V and 0 bases from J, leaving 8 bases between. CDR3 loop: CASSLTASSGNTIYF. CDR3 sequence (DNA): TGTGCCAGCAGTTTAACAGCAAGCTCTGGAAACACCATATATTTT.

V gene TRBV12-3 or TRBV12-4 combines with J gene TRBJ2-3; 11 bases fit TRBD2. The length of the CDR3 is 16 residues. With V trimmed by 6 bases and J by 0 bases, 5 bases remained unmatched. The CDR3 spells CASSPTSGTSTDTQYF. The CDR3 DNA reads as TGTGCCAGCAGCCCGACTAGCGGGACTAGCACAGATACGCAGTATTTT.

This clonotype was seen at least ten times. The V gene is TRBV9, the J gene TRBJ2-1, with a weak D call TRBD1 (6 bases). V was clipped by 4 bases and J by 2 bases, with 10 bases between them. The CDR3 totals 14 residues. Germline values: CDR1 SGDLS, CDR2 YYNGEE. The CDR3 nucleotides read TGTGCCAGCAGCTCCGGACAGACCTACAATGAGCAGTTCTTC. Protein: CASSSGQTYNEQFF.

This clonotype was seen a handful of times. The chain joins TRBV20-1 to TRBJ2-5, with TRBD2 matching 10 bases. CDR3 length: 17 amino acids. Germline V CDR1 and CDR2: DFQATT, SNEGSKA (reference sequence). V trimming: 5 bases; J trimming: 4 bases; junction bases outside the gene matches: 16. This chain's CDR3 is CSAPPWSGRAGGETQYF. CDR3 sequence (DNA): TGCAGTGCTCCCCCCTGGAGCGGGAGGGCCGGGGGAGAGACCCAGTACTTC.

The rearrangement links TRBV7-8 to TRBJ2-5, with TRBD2 matching over 9 bases. Germline V gene lookup returns CDR1 SGHVS and CDR2 FQNEAQ. The CDR3 extends over 19 amino acids. V lost 1 base to trimming and J lost 2 bases; unmatched junction nucleotides: 14. The CDR3: CASSLVASGVSVFQETQYF. Written as DNA, the CDR3 is TGTGCCAGCAGCTTAGTAGCTAGCGGGGTTTCCGTCTTTCAAGAGACCCAGTACTTC.